The TCR beta chain under discussion was sequenced for a study of identical twins. CDR3 length equals 15 residues. Trimming shortened V by 4 bases and J by 2 bases, and 13 bases separated the two germline ends. CDR1 is SGHDN, CDR2 FVKESK, per germline. TCRdb re-called the 5' RACE reads with MiXCR, one entry per CDR3 protein. Seen here are hundreds of thousands of distinct CDR3 sequences, 21% observed once, and the top ten hold over 4%. The same sample was also used in a study of T cells expressing NK-cell markers. That source reports: Sequencing of TCR beta repertoires drew on sorted CD3+CD56+NKG2C+, CD3+CD56+NKG2C- and CD3+CD56-NKG2C+ T cells. In several donors, dominant CD3+CD56+NKG2C+ clones formed about 1.0-8% of CD8+ cells. Evidence did not settle whether expanded NKG2C+ T cell clones targeted HCMV.

The clonotype was recovered from a woman in her late teens or twenties in good health. This chain uses TRBV14 with TRBJ2-3; tentatively, D is TRBD2 (6 bases). The material sequenced was PBMCs. CDR3 residues: CASSLTSRNTDTQYF. In DNA, the CDR3 is TGTGCCAGCAGCCTGACTAGTCGGAACACAGATACGCAGTATTTT.